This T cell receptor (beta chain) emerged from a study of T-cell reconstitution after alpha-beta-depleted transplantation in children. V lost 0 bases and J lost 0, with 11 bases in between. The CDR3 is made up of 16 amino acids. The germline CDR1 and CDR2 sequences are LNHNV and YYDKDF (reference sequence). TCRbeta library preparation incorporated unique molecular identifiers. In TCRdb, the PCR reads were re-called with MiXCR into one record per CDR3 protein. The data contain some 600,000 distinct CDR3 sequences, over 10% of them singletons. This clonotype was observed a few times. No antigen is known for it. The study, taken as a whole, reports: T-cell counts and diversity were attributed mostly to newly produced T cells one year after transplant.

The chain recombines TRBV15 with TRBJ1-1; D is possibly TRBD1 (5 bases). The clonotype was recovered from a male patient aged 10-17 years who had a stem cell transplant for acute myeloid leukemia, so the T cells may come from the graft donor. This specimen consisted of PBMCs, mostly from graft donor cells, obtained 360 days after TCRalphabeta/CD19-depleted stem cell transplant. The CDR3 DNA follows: TGTGCCACCAGCAGAGATCCCCGACAGCTGAACACTGAAGCTTTCTTT. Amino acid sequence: CATSRDPRQLNTEAFF.